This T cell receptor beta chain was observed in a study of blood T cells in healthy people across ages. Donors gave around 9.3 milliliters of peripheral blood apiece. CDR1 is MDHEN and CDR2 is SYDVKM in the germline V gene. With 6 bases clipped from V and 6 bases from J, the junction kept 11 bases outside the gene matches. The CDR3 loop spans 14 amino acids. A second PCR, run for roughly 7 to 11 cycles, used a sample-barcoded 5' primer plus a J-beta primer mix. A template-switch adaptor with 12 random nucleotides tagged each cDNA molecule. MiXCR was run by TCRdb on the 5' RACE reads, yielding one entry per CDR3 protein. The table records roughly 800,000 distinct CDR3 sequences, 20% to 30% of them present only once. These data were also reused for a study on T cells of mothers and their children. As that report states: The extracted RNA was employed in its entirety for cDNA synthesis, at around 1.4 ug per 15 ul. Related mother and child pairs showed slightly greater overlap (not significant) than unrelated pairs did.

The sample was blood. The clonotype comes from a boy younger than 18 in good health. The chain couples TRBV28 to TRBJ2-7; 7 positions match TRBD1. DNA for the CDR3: TGTGCCAGCAGCCGGCGACAGGGTGCAGGCGAGCAGTACTTC. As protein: CASSRRQGAGEQYF.